One TCR beta chain is described in this entry. Its binding antigen is unknown. The sequence runs out 3 residues before the end of the CDR3; the remainder is reconstructed from the germline J gene. This record comes from a study of TET2 disruption in CD19-targeted CAR T cells (dated by TCRdb to the late 2010s). For context, the study as a whole: Sample numbers were set by the original clinical trial design and sample availability, with no additional inclusion criteria. What the study reported, not specific to this receptor: The conclusions drawn about the patient's CAR T cells were based on extensive analysis of just one subject.

This specimen's treatment or condition label, interpreted: autologous CTL019 cells: CD19 CAR with 4-1BB and CD3 zeta domains. TCR zeta and 4-1BB costimulatory signaling domains were built into the CD19 CAR. Leukapheresis was used to collect T cells from peripheral blood for manufacturing CTL019. The DNeasy Blood and Tissue Kit was used to extract genomic DNA from pre-infusion T cells, peripheral blood, or sorted post-infusion T cells. The CDR1 and CDR2 encoded by the germline V gene (reference sequence) are LNHDA and SQIVND. Including cysteine and phenylalanine, the CDR3 has 17 amino acids. The CDR3 was read in part: 42 bases, with the frame set at base 1. Deep sequencing of the TCR beta chain was done using the immunoSEQ assay. The source study handled its data this way. Only productive TCR beta rearrangements were used to compute clonotype frequencies. TCRdb's version of the immuneACCESS table is confined to in-frame rearrangements and falls short of the full clone set. An unresolved V gene accounts for under half of the shortfall where checked; the remainder is of unknown origin. V, J and clone size reflect that table, while D and trimming were determined from the DNA. The record for this sample contains about 25,000 clones. About 2% of the sample is held by the ten biggest clonotypes.

The clonotype comes from a man in his 70s with chronic lymphocytic leukemia. The sample was CD8- CAR+ T cells sorted from cultured blood T cells, taken for CD19 CAR T cell therapy. What the cell subset or site label conveys for this sample: CD8-negative CAR-positive T cells from the infusion product. The chain employs TRBV19 and TRBJ1-2; the junction holds 8 bases that match TRBD1. CDR3 bases read: TGTGCCAGTAGTCCGGGACAGGTAGGCACACCTTGGGACGAC. It specifies CASSPGQVGTPWDD. The full CDR3 reads CASSPGQVGTPWDDYTF.